These 2 T cell receptor beta chains were all obtained from the same sample, sequenced in a study of blood T cell repertoires in COVID-19. Generated by immunoSEQ multiplex PCR, the TCRdb table keeps only in-frame clones and is missing some. This table holds about 26,000 clones, 70% to 90% found once. Sequenced material: peripheral blood. Receptors originate from a man aged 65 to 79 with acute or convalescent COVID-19.

The chain recombines TRBV2 with TRBJ2-2; D remains ambiguous. Germline V gene data show CDR1 as SNHLY and CDR2 as FYNNEI. Trimming removed 2 bases at V and 3 bases at J, with 4 bases between. CDR3 length equals 13 residues. CDR3 bases: TGTGCCAGCAGTGAACAGTACACCGGGGAGCTGTTTTTT. Its translation: CASSEQYTGELFF.

This clone was observed a handful of times. The chain joins TRBV5-4 to TRBJ1-2; D unclear. This CDR3 has 11 residues. CDR1 and CDR2 (germline): SGHNT, YYREEE (reference sequence). The V end lost 1 base, the J end lost 7 bases, and 5 bases lay between the germline ends. In nucleotides, the CDR3 is TGTGCCAGCAGCTTGACGGGTGGCTACACCTTC. This translates into CASSLTGGYTF. Full variable domain (missing parts from reference TRBV5-4 and TRBJ1-2): ETGVTQSPTHLIKTRGQQVTLRCSSQSGHNTVSWYQQALGQGPQFIFQYYREEENGRGNFPPRFSGLQFPNYSSELNVNALELDDSALYLCASSLTGGYTFGSGTRLTVV.